The clone carrying this T cell receptor beta chain was seen only a few times. Its antigen remains unknown. The source of the sample is a study of identical twins. The study's findings and limits: For monozygotic twins, models underestimated out-of-frame TCR alpha sharing.

The germline V gene has CDR1 DFQATT and CDR2 SNEGSKA (reference sequence). The J segment lost 5 bases and the V segment lost 2 bases, leaving 14 bases of the junction unmatched. CDR3 length equals 16 residues. MiXCR was run by TCRdb on the 5' RACE reads, yielding one entry per CDR3 protein. The sample lists 450,000 or so distinct CDR3 sequences; roughly 24% were seen once. These sequences were also reported in another study, on T cells expressing NK-cell markers. That source notes: Researchers got TCR beta repertoires out of sorted CD3+CD56+NKG2C+, CD3+CD56+NKG2C- and CD3+CD56-NKG2C+ T cells. Seven sequenced donors out of eight were HCMV-seropositive, one seronegative.

This sequence originates from a young woman in good health. The gene calls are TRBV20-1 and TRBJ2-7; 8 nucleotides line up with TRBD2. Sequencing used CD4+ T cells sorted from blood. Here the CDR3 reads CSARRFYAGGGHEQYF. CDR3 coding DNA: TGCAGTGCTAGACGCTTTTACGCGGGAGGAGGCCACGAGCAGTACTTC.